Presented here are 29 T cell receptor beta chains from one specimen sequenced in a study of graft-versus-host responses after intestinal transplantation. Assay used: immunoSEQ multiplex PCR; TCRdb lists only in-frame clones, some missing. The table lists 40,000 to 55,000 clones, 91% of them singletons, with roughly 4.5% in the top ten. The material sequenced was PBMCs, taken 524 days after transplant. These receptors originate from a human patient who received an intestinal transplant, so some T cells may come from the graft donor.

The chain employs TRBV7-9 and TRBJ2-1; 7 bases fit TRBD2. CDR1 and CDR2 (germline): SEHNR, FQNEAQ (reference sequence). The CDR3 totals 14 residues. V was clipped by 5 bases and J by 10 bases; unmatched bases: 11. The CDR3 loop reads CASSAQGGSIEQFF. The CDR3 DNA sequence: TGTGCCAGCAGCGCCCAGGGCGGGAGTATAGAGCAGTTCTTC.

The rearrangement joins TRBV7-9 to TRBJ1-5, with 10 positions matching TRBD1. Germline CDR1 and CDR2: SEHNR and FQNEAQ (reference sequence). Trimming removed 1 base from V and 2 bases from J; junction bases left unmatched: 11. This CDR3 has 19 residues. The CDR3 here is CASSLVVGQGWGGNQPQHF. In DNA form, the CDR3 reads TGTGCCAGCAGCTTAGTGGTGGGACAGGGGTGGGGTGGCAATCAGCCCCAGCATTTT.

The chain uses TRBV5-1 and TRBJ2-1; 7 bases line up with TRBD2. V dropped 7 bases and J dropped 0; count of bases not matched to a gene: 4. This CDR3 contains 14 residues. Germline V gene lookup returns CDR1 SGHRS and CDR2 YFSETQ. The CDR3 is CASALAASYNEQFF. CDR3 coding DNA: TGCGCCAGCGCTCTAGCGGCCTCCTACAATGAGCAGTTCTTC.

The J gene is TRBJ2-1, the V gene TRBV7-2; D is perhaps TRBD2 (5 bases). V lost 4 bases, J lost 3 bases, and 13 bases lay in between. The length of the CDR3 is 15 residues. Germline CDR1 SGHTA, CDR2 FQGNSA. This chain's CDR3 is CASSSRVRDYNEQFF. The CDR3 bases are TGTGCCAGCAGCTCGAGGGTCCGGGACTACAATGAGCAGTTCTTC.

This clone was recorded only once. V and J are TRBV27 and TRBJ2-1, with D possibly matching TRBD1 (6 bases). The CDR3 has 15 residues. The V gene's germline CDR1 is MNHEY and CDR2 SMNVEV (reference sequence). Deletions cut 0 bases from V and 0 bases from J, with 6 bases between. The CDR3 is CASSLSGGSYNEQFF. Here the CDR3 DNA reads TGTGCCAGCAGTTTATCAGGGGGCTCCTACAATGAGCAGTTCTTC.

The chain couples TRBV5-1 to TRBJ1-1, with no clear D. From germline, CDR1 is SGHRS and CDR2 YFSETQ. Trimming pared 3 bases from V and 0 bases from J, leaving 6 bases between. The length of the CDR3 is 13 residues. The CDR3 DNA reads as TGCGCCAGCAGCTATAGGATGAACACTGAAGCTTTCTTT. Translating it yields CASSYRMNTEAFF.

In this sample, this clone turned up once. The V and J genes are TRBV9 and TRBJ1-2; a possible D gene is TRBD1 (5 bases). CDR1 and CDR2 (germline): SGDLS, YYNGEE. The CDR3 length is 16 residues. Trimming cost V 6 bases and J 6 bases, with 24 bases left between them. CDR3 in DNA: TGTGCCAGCACACTGTCAATAGGGGCCATAGAAAATGGCTACACCTTC. Protein: CASTLSIGAIENGYTF.

The genes are TRBV29-1 and TRBJ2-2; no clear D gene. The CDR3 contains 13 residues. V gave up 3 bases and J gave up 3 bases, with 8 bases separating them. Germline V gene lookup returns CDR1 SQVTM and CDR2 ANQGSEA. The DNA for the CDR3 is TGCAGCGTTGACAGTAAACACACCGGGGAGCTGTTTTTT. Translated: CSVDSKHTGELFF.

This chain uses TRBV15 with TRBJ2-1; 10 positions agree with TRBD2. V trimming: 0 bases; J trimming: 3 bases; junction bases outside the gene matches: 17. This CDR3 is 21 amino acids long. Germline CDR1 is LNHNV and CDR2 is YYDKDF (reference sequence). CDR3 in amino acids: CATSRDSQLAGGSPFYNEQFF. The CDR3 nucleotides are TGTGCCACCAGCAGAGATAGTCAGTTAGCGGGAGGTTCCCCCTTCTACAATGAGCAGTTCTTC.

DNA for the CDR3: TGCAGTGCTAGAGAGAGTAGCCACAAGTTCTTC. Translation: CSARESSHKFF. The rearrangement uses TRBV20-1 and TRBJ2-1; D uncertain. Germline values: CDR1 DFQATT, CDR2 SNEGSKA (reference sequence). Trimming pared 0 bases from V and 14 bases from J, leaving 11 bases between. This CDR3 spans 11 amino acids.

The rearrangement uses TRBV29-1 and TRBJ2-5, with D perhaps matching TRBD1 (6 bases). Trimming removed 3 bases at V and 5 bases at J, with 10 bases between. Germline CDR1 and CDR2: SQVTM and ANQGSEA. CDR3 size: 12 residues. CDR3 nucleotides: TGCAGCGTTGAGGGGGCGAGGGAGACCCAGTACTTC. The encoded protein is CSVEGARETQYF.

The chain combines TRBV27 with TRBJ2-1, with 16 bases identical to TRBD2. The V and J ends lost 5 bases and 6 bases, in that order; junction bases with no gene match: 4. Germline V CDR1 and CDR2: MNHEY, SMNVEV (reference sequence). CDR3 length equals 16 residues. As DNA, the CDR3 is TGTGCCAGCAGTATGGGACTAGCGGGAGGGCCCAATGAGCAGTTCTTC. Its translation: CASSMGLAGGPNEQFF.

This sequence joins TRBV7-9 and TRBJ1-1; D is undetermined. Trimming left V 1 base short and J 2 bases short, with 8 bases between. CDR3 length: 14 residues. The germline gives CDR1 SEHNR, CDR2 FQNEAQ (reference sequence). CDR3 in amino acids: CASSLVRENTEAFF. DNA for the CDR3: TGTGCCAGCAGCTTAGTGCGGGAAAACACTGAAGCTTTCTTT.

CDR3 sequence reads: CAISELGLTGSQPQHF. The CDR3 coding sequence is TGTGCCATCAGTGAGTTGGGATTGACAGGATCTCAGCCCCAGCATTTT. This chain connects TRBV10-3 to TRBJ1-5, with TRBD1 as a possible D gene (6 bases). Germline V gene data show CDR1 as ENHRY and CDR2 as SYGVKD. V lost 1 base and J lost 6, with 16 bases in between. CDR3 length equals 16 residues.

This chain uses TRBV30 with TRBJ1-6, with a possible D match to TRBD1 (5 bases). This CDR3 comprises 15 residues. V was clipped by 0 bases and J by 5 bases, with 11 bases between them. Germline V gene sequence: CDR1 GTSNPN, CDR2 SVGIG (reference sequence). The CDR3 DNA reads TGTGCCTGGAGTGTAGGGGTGGGGCATAATTCACCCCTCCACTTT. Amino acids: CAWSVGVGHNSPLHF.

The chain's CDR3 is CASSSIWGYGNTIYF. As DNA, the CDR3 is TGTGCCAGCAGTTCGATCTGGGGTTACGGAAACACCATATATTTT. V gene TRBV27 combines with J gene TRBJ1-3, with unresolved D. Trimming removed 4 bases from V and 4 bases from J, with 14 bases in between. The CDR3 runs to 15 residues. Germline lookup yields CDR1 MNHEY and CDR2 SMNVEV (reference sequence).

The gene calls are TRBV28 and TRBJ2-5; D is possibly TRBD2 (5 bases). Germline V gene lookup returns CDR1 MDHEN and CDR2 SYDVKM. V lost 4 bases and J 0 bases, leaving 15 bases between the germline ends. The CDR3 loop spans 16 amino acids. The CDR3 nucleotides are TGTGCCAGCAGTTCTTCCGGGGTCCGTTACCAAGAGACCCAGTACTTC. It translates to CASSSSGVRYQETQYF.

This sequence joins TRBV7-8 and TRBJ2-1; no definite D call. The V gene's germline CDR1 is SGHVS and CDR2 FQNEAQ. Trimming removed 2 bases at V and 4 bases at J, with 15 bases between. The CDR3 is made up of 16 amino acids. The CDR3: CASSLRRTAPYNEQFF. For the CDR3, the DNA is TGTGCCAGCAGCTTAAGGAGAACTGCTCCATACAATGAGCAGTTCTTC.

V is TRBV19 and J is TRBJ2-3; D is unclear. Germline-derived CDR1 and CDR2 are LNHDA and SQIVND (reference sequence). The CDR3 has 12 residues. V was cut by 4 bases and J by 1 base, with 3 bases left in between. The chain's CDR3 is CASSTRTDTQYF. For the CDR3, the DNA is TGTGCCAGTAGTACCCGCACAGATACGCAGTATTTT.

With regard to this clone: One junction end does not reproduce the germline sequence, and a read error may be involved. The gene calls are TRBV7-7 and TRBJ2-5, with 9 bases aligning to TRBD2. Germline V gene sequence: CDR1 SSHAT, CDR2 FNYEAQ (reference sequence). This CDR3 has 16 residues. CDR3 nucleotides: TGTGCTAGCAGCTTAGGGGCTAGCGGGGCGGGAGAGACCCAGTACTTC. The encoded protein is CASSLGASGAGETQYF.

The genes are TRBV7-9 and TRBJ2-5; TRBD2 aligns across 8 bases. Germline V gives CDR1 SEHNR, CDR2 FQNEAQ (reference sequence). The J segment lost 2 bases and the V segment lost 3 bases, leaving 8 bases of the junction unmatched. The CDR3 covers 16 residues. CDR3 sequence: CASSLFTSGPQETQYF. The CDR3 nucleotides are TGTGCCAGCAGCTTGTTCACTAGCGGTCCACAAGAGACCCAGTACTTC.

The rearrangement links TRBV15 to TRBJ1-1, with unresolved D. The CDR3 length is 13 residues. Trimming removed 2 bases from V and 0 bases from J, with 4 bases in between. Germline CDR1 reads LNHNV; CDR2 reads YYDKDF (reference sequence). The CDR3 is CATSRFMNTEAFF. The CDR3 DNA sequence: TGTGCCACCAGCAGATTCATGAACACTGAAGCTTTCTTT.

The chain links TRBV7-9 to TRBJ2-7; D gene ambiguous. V lost 4 bases, J lost 6 bases, and 10 bases lay in between. Germline CDR1 reads SEHNR; CDR2 reads FQNEAQ (reference sequence). CDR3 size: 12 residues. The CDR3 loop is CASSSDPAEQYF. Written as DNA, the CDR3 is TGTGCCAGCAGCTCTGACCCCGCCGAGCAGTACTTC.

The chain recombines TRBV7-3 with TRBJ2-7; unclear D gene. The CDR3 runs 15 residues. Germline assignment: CDR1 SGHTA and CDR2 FQGTGA. Trimming stripped 5 bases from V and 5 bases from J, with 19 bases between. CDR3 residues: CASSTQTTARDEQYF. The CDR3 bases are TGTGCCAGCAGCACCCAGACGACGGCTAGGGACGAGCAGTACTTC.

In DNA form, the CDR3 reads TGTGCCAGCAGTTCCCAAGTCCAGGGAGACCTCTACGAGCAGTACTTC. Amino acids: CASSSQVQGDLYEQYF. V is TRBV28 and J is TRBJ2-7, with D perhaps assigned TRBD1 or TRBD2 (5 bases each). The V end lost 4 bases, the J end lost 3 bases, and 19 bases lay between the germline ends. Germline V lookup: CDR1 MDHEN, CDR2 SYDVKM. The CDR3 length is 16 residues.

The genes are TRBV29-1 and TRBJ2-1; 12 bases are shared with TRBD2. V dropped 2 bases and J dropped 2; count of bases not matched to a gene: 4. In germline, CDR1 is SQVTM, CDR2 ANQGSEA. The CDR3 loop spans 16 amino acids. The CDR3 protein is CSVEPRLAGAYNEQFF. Written as DNA, the CDR3 is TGCAGCGTTGAACCTAGACTAGCGGGAGCCTACAATGAGCAGTTCTTC.

The chain combines TRBV28 with TRBJ2-5; 10 bases map to TRBD1. The ends lost 5 bases at V and 5 bases at J; junction bases unmatched: 5. Germline CDR1 reads MDHEN; CDR2 reads SYDVKM. The CDR3 runs 14 residues. CDR3: CASSVTGGAETQYF. Written as DNA, the CDR3 is TGTGCCAGCAGTGTGACAGGGGGCGCCGAGACCCAGTACTTC.

This sequence joins TRBV10-3 and TRBJ2-1; possibly TRBD1 for D (5 bases). The V end was cut by 6 bases, the J end by 5 bases, with 17 bases between. Germline CDR1 ENHRY, CDR2 SYGVKD. The length of the CDR3 is 15 residues. The CDR3 sequence: CAISDAGRANNEQFF. The CDR3 DNA sequence: TGTGCCATCAGCGACGCCGGCAGGGCCAACAATGAGCAGTTCTTC.

This clone was observed a single time. The chain recombines TRBV28 with TRBJ2-5, with D perhaps matching TRBD1 (5 bases). Trimming stripped 2 bases from V and 3 bases from J, with 16 bases between. The germline gives CDR1 MDHEN, CDR2 SYDVKM. The CDR3 extends over 16 amino acids. CDR3 region: CASSLTPLTAEETQYF. DNA of the CDR3: TGTGCCAGCAGTTTAACCCCTCTGACAGCCGAAGAGACCCAGTACTTC.